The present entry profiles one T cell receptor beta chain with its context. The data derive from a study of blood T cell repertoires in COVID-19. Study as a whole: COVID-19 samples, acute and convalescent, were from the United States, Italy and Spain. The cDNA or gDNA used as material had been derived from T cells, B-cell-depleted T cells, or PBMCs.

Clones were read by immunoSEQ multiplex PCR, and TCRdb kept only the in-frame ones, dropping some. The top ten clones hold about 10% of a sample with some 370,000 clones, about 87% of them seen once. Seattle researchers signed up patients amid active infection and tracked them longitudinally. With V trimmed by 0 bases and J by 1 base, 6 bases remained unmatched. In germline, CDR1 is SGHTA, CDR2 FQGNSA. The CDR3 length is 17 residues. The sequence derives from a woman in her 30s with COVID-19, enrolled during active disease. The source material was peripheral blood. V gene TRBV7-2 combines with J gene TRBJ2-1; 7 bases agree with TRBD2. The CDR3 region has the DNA TGTGCCAGCAGCTTAGCGCTCGGGCGGGGGTCCTACAATGAGCAGTTCTTC. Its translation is CASSLALGRGSYNEQFF. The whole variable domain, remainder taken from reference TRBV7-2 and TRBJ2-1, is GAGVSQSPSNKVTEKGKDVELRCDPISGHTALYWYRQSLGQGLEFLIYFQGNSAPDKSGLPSDRFSAERTGGSVSTLTIQRTQQEDSAVYLCASSLALGRGSYNEQFFGPGTRLTVL.